A single sample gave rise to the 31 T cell receptor beta chains below, sequenced in a study of blood T cell repertoires in COVID-19. Assay: immunoSEQ multiplex PCR; the TCRdb copy retains only in-frame clones and omits some. The data contain around 320,000 clones, around 89% of them seen just once; the ten biggest clones take up approximately 6.6%. Material for sequencing was peripheral blood. The receptors shown here come from a young woman who had recovered from COVID-19.

The chain employs TRBV5-1 and TRBJ2-5; D not certain. V dropped 4 bases and J dropped 0 bases, with 4 bases sitting between them. The germline V gene encodes CDR1 SGHRS and CDR2 YFSETQ. This CDR3 has 12 amino acids. The CDR3, as DNA: TGCGCCAGCAGCCGGTACCAAGAGACCCAGTACTTC. It yields the protein CASSRYQETQYF. Combining the CDR3 with reference TRBV5-1 and TRBJ2-5 gives the whole variable domain KAGVTQTPRYLIKTRGQQVTLSCSPISGHRSVSWYQQTPGQGLQFLFEYFSETQRNKGNFPGRFSGRQFSNSRSEMNVSTLELGDSALYLCASSRYQETQYFGPGTRLLVL.

This sequence joins TRBV7-8 and TRBJ2-7; TRBD1 matches 10 bases. This CDR3 is built from 15 residues. Trimming at V came to 5 bases and at J to 4 bases, leaving 8 bases not matched to a gene. Germline assignment: CDR1 SGHVS and CDR2 FQNEAQ. This CDR3 reads CASSTNRDRGYEQYF. CDR3 DNA sequence: TGTGCCAGCAGCACAAACCGGGACAGGGGTTACGAGCAGTACTTC.

The rearrangement joins TRBV9 to TRBJ1-1; the D is unclear. The CDR3 loop spans 13 amino acids. V was shortened by 0 bases and J by 10 bases, with 13 bases between the two germline ends. Per the germline V gene, CDR1 is SGDLS and CDR2 is YYNGEE. DNA of the CDR3: TGTGCCAGCAGCGTAGAAGGCTACCAGCGAGCTTTCTTT. Amino acids: CASSVEGYQRAFF.

The chain has TRBV9 and TRBJ1-4; tentatively, D is TRBD1 (5 bases). CDR1 SGDLS and CDR2 YYNGEE come from the germline V gene. The V and J ends lost 4 bases and 8 bases respectively, with 15 bases between them. CDR3 length equals 14 residues. CDR3 bases: TGTGCCAGCAGCCCGGGACTGACGGCGGAAAAACTGTTTTTT. This sequence encodes CASSPGLTAEKLFF.

This chain joins TRBV11-2 and TRBJ1-2; D remains unclear. V lost 5 bases and J 6 bases, leaving 10 bases between the germline ends. The CDR3 contains 12 residues. Germline CDR1 reads SGHAT; CDR2 reads FQNNGV. The CDR3 here is CASSRGPDGYTF. CDR3 DNA: TGTGCCAGCAGCCGAGGGCCTGATGGCTACACCTTC.

The chain couples TRBV10-1 to TRBJ1-1, with 8 bases aligning to TRBD1. This CDR3 comprises 19 residues. The germline V gene has CDR1 WNHNN and CDR2 SYGVQD (reference sequence). V was clipped by 7 bases and J by 1 base; unmatched bases: 20. The CDR3 DNA reads as TGCGCCAGCAAGTTGGGACAGGCCCCCTATACAGTTTGGAACACTGAAGCTTTCTTT. Residues: CASKLGQAPYTVWNTEAFF.

V and J are TRBV18 and TRBJ1-3; D possibly corresponds to TRBD1 (5 bases). The CDR3 covers 17 residues. Between the trimmed V and J ends, which lost 3 bases and 3 bases, there was a span of 18 bases. Germline-derived CDR1 and CDR2 are KGHSH and LQKENI. The CDR3 reads CASSPRLPQGSGNTIYF. As DNA, the CDR3 is TGTGCCAGCTCACCGCGACTTCCGCAGGGTAGTGGAAACACCATATATTTT.

This chain joins TRBV27 and TRBJ1-5; 9 nucleotides align to TRBD1. In germline, CDR1 is MNHEY, CDR2 SMNVEV (reference sequence). The CDR3 covers 17 residues. V shed 4 bases, J shed 6 bases, and the junction held 13 bases outside the gene matches. The CDR3 is CASSSAGFGTGSQPQHF. CDR3 nucleotide sequence: TGTGCCAGCAGTTCAGCGGGATTCGGGACAGGGAGTCAGCCCCAGCATTTT.

This clone was detected a few times. This sequence joins TRBV7-6 and TRBJ2-7, with 8 bases matching TRBD1. The CDR3 totals 16 residues. Germline lookup yields CDR1 SGHVS and CDR2 FNYEAQ. V was clipped by 6 bases and J by 2 bases; unmatched bases: 12. The CDR3 sequence is CASSPRPGTGTYEQYF. The CDR3 nucleotides are TGTGCCAGCAGTCCTAGACCCGGGACAGGAACCTACGAGCAGTACTTC.

The V and J genes are TRBV2 and TRBJ2-7; 8 bases fit TRBD1. The CDR3 loop spans 13 amino acids. The germline V gene encodes CDR1 SNHLY and CDR2 FYNNEI. V gave up 5 bases and J gave up 2 bases; unmatched junction bases: 2. Here the CDR3 reads CASSRDRTYEQYF. The CDR3 nucleotides read TGTGCCAGCAGTCGGGACAGGACCTACGAGCAGTACTTC. The whole variable domain, filled in from reference TRBV2 and TRBJ2-7, reads EPEVTQTPSHQVTQMGQEVILRCVPISNHLYFYWYRQILGQKVEFLVSFYNNEISEKSEIFDDQFSVERPDGSNFTLKIRSTKLEDSAMYFCASSRDRTYEQYFGPGTRLTVT.

The V and J genes are TRBV12-3 or TRBV12-4 and TRBJ1-2; D is undetermined. The CDR3 covers 13 residues. Trimming removed 1 base from V and 4 bases from J, with 7 bases in between. Here the CDR3 reads CASSLVPSYGYTF. The CDR3 bases are TGTGCCAGCAGTTTAGTCCCTAGCTATGGCTACACCTTC.

The genes are TRBV11-1 and TRBJ2-7; D might be TRBD2 (6 bases). V gave up 5 bases and J gave up 4 bases, with 12 bases separating them. The length of the CDR3 is 13 residues. CDR1 is SGHAT and CDR2 is FQDESV in the germline V gene (reference sequence). Written as DNA, the CDR3 is TGTGCCAGCAGCAGCGCCCGGGGGTACGAGCAGTACTTC. This sequence encodes CASSSARGYEQYF.

The chain uses TRBV2 and TRBJ2-5; 12 bases are a match to TRBD2. The trim removed 6 bases at V and 3 bases at J, leaving 5 bases unmatched. Germline V gene sequence: CDR1 SNHLY, CDR2 FYNNEI. The CDR3 consists of 15 residues. In nucleotides, the CDR3 is TGTGCCAGCAGCCCCTGGACTAGCGGGGAAGAGACCCAGTACTTC. This gives the protein CASSPWTSGEETQYF. The full variable domain, rest sourced from reference TRBV2 and TRBJ2-5, is EPEVTQTPSHQVTQMGQEVILRCVPISNHLYFYWYRQILGQKVEFLVSFYNNEISEKSEIFDDQFSVERPDGSNFTLKIRSTKLEDSAMYFCASSPWTSGEETQYFGPGTRLLVL.

The chain links TRBV6-5 to TRBJ1-6; D call uncertain. Germline V gene lookup returns CDR1 MNHEY and CDR2 SVGAGI. Trimming stripped 8 bases from V and 10 bases from J, with 21 bases between. The CDR3 extends over 15 amino acids. The CDR3, as DNA: TGTGCCAGCTCGCTCTCTTTACATCATGGCTCACCCCTCCACTTT. Protein sequence: CASSLSLHHGSPLHF.

V gene TRBV5-4 combines with J gene TRBJ2-1; TRBD1 matches at 10 bases. Losses at the gene ends were 4 bases for V and 7 bases for J; bases not matched to a gene: 8. Per the germline V gene, CDR1 is SGHNT and CDR2 is YYREEE (reference sequence). CDR3 size: 15 residues. CDR3 in DNA: TGTGCCAGCAGCCGCGGGACAGGGGAGACGAATGAGCAGTTCTTC. Protein product: CASSRGTGETNEQFF.

The rearrangement uses TRBV7-9 and TRBJ2-7; the match to TRBD1 covers 9 bases. The CDR3 runs 14 residues. Trimming at V came to 5 bases and at J to 5 bases, leaving 7 bases not matched to a gene. Looked up from germline, CDR1 is SEHNR and CDR2 is FQNEAQ (reference sequence). The DNA of the CDR3 is TGTGCCAGCAGCAACTCCCGGGACAGGGACGAGCAGTACTTC. Its protein product is CASSNSRDRDEQYF. Drawing the rest from reference TRBV7-9 and TRBJ2-7, the complete variable domain is DTGVSQNPRHKITKRGQNVTFRCDPISEHNRLYWYRQTLGQGPEFLTYFQNEAQLEKSRLLSDRFSAERPKGSFSTLEIQRTEQGDSAMYLCASSNSRDRDEQYFGPGTRLTVT.

This chain uses TRBV10-3 with TRBJ2-7; 8 bases agree with TRBD1. The CDR3 is made up of 15 amino acids. V shed 4 bases, J shed 0 bases, and the junction held 5 bases outside the gene matches. The germline gives CDR1 ENHRY, CDR2 SYGVKD. The CDR3 coding sequence is TGTGCCATCAGTGGGAGACAGGGGCCCTCCTACGAGCAGTACTTC. This gives the protein CAISGRQGPSYEQYF.

This clone has a handful of counts. The V call is TRBV28, the J call TRBJ1-3; D gene unclear. Deletions cut 6 bases from V and 7 bases from J, with 4 bases between. Per the germline V gene, CDR1 is MDHEN and CDR2 is SYDVKM. The CDR3 sequence is 10 residues long. As DNA, the CDR3 is TGTGCCAGCAGATCTAACACCATATATTTT. It specifies CASRSNTIYF.

This clone was picked up one time. The chain uses TRBV4-1 and TRBJ2-2; 7 bases fit TRBD1. V was clipped by 3 bases and J by 6 bases; unmatched bases: 10. Germline V gives CDR1 MGHRA, CDR2 YSYEKL. This CDR3 comprises 16 residues. As DNA, the CDR3 is TGCGCCAGCAGCCAGGGTCCGCAGGGGGTACCCGGGGAGCTGTTTTTT. Its protein is CASSQGPQGVPGELFF.

This clone occurred once. CDR3 in DNA: TGTGCCAGCAGCACGGCCGAGGCAAAGGAGACCCAGTACTTC. Protein product: CASSTAEAKETQYF. This rearrangement joins TRBV5-4 to TRBJ2-5; D not certain. Trimming stripped 4 bases from V and 5 bases from J, with 15 bases between. Germline V lookup: CDR1 SGHNT, CDR2 YYREEE (reference sequence). This CDR3 has 14 residues.

This chain joins TRBV7-2 and TRBJ2-3, with 8 bases matching TRBD2. Trimming took 5 bases from V and 3 from J; bases not matched to a gene: 10. The germline V gene has CDR1 SGHTA and CDR2 FQGNSA. The CDR3 totals 16 residues. This chain's CDR3 is CASSALRGVGTDTQYF. In DNA form, the CDR3 reads TGTGCCAGCAGCGCCCTGCGGGGGGTGGGGACAGATACGCAGTATTTT.

J is TRBJ2-2 and V is TRBV27; 14 nucleotides match TRBD2. Unmatched junction bases numbered 3, after V lost 3 bases and J lost 0 bases. Germline CDR1 and CDR2: MNHEY and SMNVEV (reference sequence). CDR3 length: 18 residues. CDR3 residues: CASSLTSGGEANTGELFF. In nucleotides, the CDR3 is TGTGCCAGCAGTTTGACTAGCGGGGGGGAAGCGAACACCGGGGAGCTGTTTTTT.

This clone has a single count. The chain carries TRBV4-3 and TRBJ1-6, with 9 positions matching TRBD1. The CDR3 runs to 16 residues. V was pared by 4 bases and J by 7 bases, with 8 bases of the junction left unmatched. Germline CDR1 LGHNA, CDR2 YSLEER. The CDR3 spells CASSLRTGTGNSPLHF. DNA for the CDR3: TGCGCCAGCAGCCTTCGAACCGGGACAGGGAATTCACCCCTCCACTTT.

The chain combines TRBV15 with TRBJ1-1; D uncertain. V shed 0 bases and J shed 1 base, with 12 bases lying between them. Looked up from germline, CDR1 is LNHNV and CDR2 is YYDKDF (reference sequence). The CDR3 runs to 16 residues. CDR3 residues: CATSRDRTEGNTEAFF. The CDR3 DNA reads TGTGCCACCAGCAGAGATCGCACAGAGGGGAACACTGAAGCTTTCTTT.

This sequence joins TRBV7-2 and TRBJ2-1; D gene uncertain. V gave up 5 bases and J gave up 7 bases, with 15 bases separating them. Per germline, CDR1 SGHTA and CDR2 FQGNSA. The CDR3 loop spans 14 amino acids. CDR3 protein: CASSLLAKRNEQFF. The CDR3 nucleotides are TGTGCCAGCAGCCTCCTTGCTAAACGGAATGAGCAGTTCTTC.

The J gene is TRBJ2-7, the V gene TRBV30; 7 nucleotides agree with TRBD1. V was pared by 1 base and J by 3 bases, with 6 bases of the junction left unmatched. CDR1 is GTSNPN, CDR2 SVGIG, per germline (reference sequence). The CDR3 is made up of 14 amino acids. The CDR3 nucleotides are TGTGCCTGGAGTGAACCGGGACAGAGCTACGAGCAGTACTTC. It specifies CAWSEPGQSYEQYF.

J is TRBJ1-6 and V is TRBV28; D might be TRBD1 (6 bases). Germline V CDR1 and CDR2: MDHEN, SYDVKM. The CDR3 covers 15 residues. Trimming took off 5 bases at V and 9 bases at J, with 17 bases between the two ends. CDR3 sequence: CASSPTQAGASPLHF. The CDR3 DNA reads as TGTGCCAGCAGTCCCACACAGGCGGGGGCTTCACCCCTCCACTTT.

V and J are TRBV5-1 and TRBJ2-5; D might be TRBD1 (6 bases). The CDR3 is 15 amino acids. The V gene's germline CDR1 is SGHRS and CDR2 YFSETQ. Trimming removed 5 bases at V and 3 bases at J, with 17 bases between. In nucleotides, the CDR3 is TGCGCCAGCAGAGTGGGGGCAGGGGATAAAGAGACCCAGTACTTC. Residues: CASRVGAGDKETQYF.

V and J are TRBV2 and TRBJ1-2, with 9 positions matching TRBD1. V gave up 7 bases and J gave up 3 bases; unmatched junction bases: 6. Per the germline V gene, CDR1 is SNHLY and CDR2 is FYNNEI. CDR3 length: 14 amino acids. The CDR3: CASMVGQGYYGYTF. The CDR3 bases are TGTGCCAGCATGGTGGGACAGGGATACTATGGCTACACCTTC.

The chain is built from TRBV7-2 and TRBJ2-1; TRBD2 agrees at 8 bases. This CDR3 comprises 17 residues. Germline CDR1 SGHTA, CDR2 FQGNSA. The trim removed 2 bases at V and 7 bases at J, leaving 13 bases unmatched. CDR3 sequence (DNA): TGTGCCAGCAGCTTATTCATTAGCGGCGGGGGGACGAATGAGCAGTTCTTC. Translating gives CASSLFISGGGTNEQFF.

The chain recombines TRBV19 with TRBJ1-5; D remains ambiguous. The V and J ends lost 1 base and 0 bases respectively, with 13 bases between them. The CDR3 sequence is 17 residues long. Per the germline V gene, CDR1 is LNHDA and CDR2 is SQIVND (reference sequence). The CDR3 coding sequence is TGTGCCAGTAGTATAGGTTACAGTTTTTATAGCAATCAGCCCCAGCATTTT. It codes for CASSIGYSFYSNQPQHF.